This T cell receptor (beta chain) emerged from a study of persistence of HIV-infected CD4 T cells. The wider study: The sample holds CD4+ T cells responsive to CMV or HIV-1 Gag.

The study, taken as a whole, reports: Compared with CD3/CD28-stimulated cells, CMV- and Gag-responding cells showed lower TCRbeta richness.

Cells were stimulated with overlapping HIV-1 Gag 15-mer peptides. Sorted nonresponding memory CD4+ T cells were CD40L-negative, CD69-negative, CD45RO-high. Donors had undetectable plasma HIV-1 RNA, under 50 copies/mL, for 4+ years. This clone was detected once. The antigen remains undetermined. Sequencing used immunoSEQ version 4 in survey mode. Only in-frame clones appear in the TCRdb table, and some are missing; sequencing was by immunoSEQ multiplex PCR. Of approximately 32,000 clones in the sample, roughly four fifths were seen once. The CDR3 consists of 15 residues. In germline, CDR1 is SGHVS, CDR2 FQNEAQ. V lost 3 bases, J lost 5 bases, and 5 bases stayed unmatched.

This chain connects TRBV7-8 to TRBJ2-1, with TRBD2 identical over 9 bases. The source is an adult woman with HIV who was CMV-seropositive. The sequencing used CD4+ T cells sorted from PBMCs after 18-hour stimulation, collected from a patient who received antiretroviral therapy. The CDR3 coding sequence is TGTGCCAGCAGCTTTATGCTAGCGGGGAACAATGAGCAGTTCTTC. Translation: CASSFMLAGNNEQFF.